The clone carrying this TCR delta chain was recorded a few times. It differs at one base from a far larger clone, so likely a read error. The germline gives CDR1 GEAIGNYY, CDR2 EKD. This CDR3 spans 15 amino acids. This record comes from a study of gamma-delta T cells after stem cell transplantation. TCRdb processed the RT-PCR reads again with the CATT caller. The profile shows 950 to 1,500 delta-chain clones, about 1.5% of them singletons. The TCR sequence derives from a human donor. It is not recorded whose cells these are; they may come from a transplant donor. The chain combines TRDV2 with TRDJ1; unclear D gene. The sequenced material came from gamma-delta T cells. DNA for the CDR3: TGTGCCTGTGACACAGTCGGAGGCCACCCCGATAAACCCATCTTT. It translates to CACDTVGGHPDKPIF.